Listed here are 10 T cell receptor beta chains from one sample, sequenced in a study of shared clonotypes between healthy human individuals. Measured with immunoSEQ multiplex PCR; TCRdb has only the in-frame clones, and not every one. The sample has just over 2,000,000 clones; less than 95% are singletons. CD45RO negativity and positive selection for CCR7 defined naive CD8 cells, a population that excluded terminally differentiated effector memory CD45RA+ cells. Sequences were obtained from naive CD8+ T cells sorted from blood. The receptors here all came from a young man in good health.

The rearrangement links TRBV9 to TRBJ2-7; the match to TRBD2 covers 7 bases. CDR1 and CDR2 from the germline V gene are SGDLS and YYNGEE. The CDR3 consists of 13 residues. V shed 3 bases and J 3 bases; nucleotides not matched to a gene: 3. The CDR3 spells CASSATSDYEQYF. CDR3 sequence (DNA): TGTGCCAGCAGCGCTACTAGCGACTACGAGCAGTACTTC. Using reference TRBV9 and TRBJ2-7 for the parts outside the CDR3, the full variable domain is DSGVTQTPKHLITATGQRVTLRCSPRSGDLSVYWYQQSLDQGLQFLIQYYNGEERAKGNILERFSAQQFPDLHSELNLSSLELGDSALYFCASSATSDYEQYFGPGTRLTVT.

This chain uses TRBV27 with TRBJ1-1, with TRBD1 identical over 11 bases. The ends lost 6 bases at V and 5 bases at J; junction bases unmatched: 8. The CDR3 is 15 amino acids. The germline gives CDR1 MNHEY, CDR2 SMNVEV (reference sequence). The CDR3 loop is CASRDRGRLGTEAFF. The CDR3 nucleotides are TGTGCCAGCAGGGACAGGGGGCGGCTGGGGACTGAAGCTTTCTTT.

This clone is a singleton in its sample. This chain uses TRBV7-9 with TRBJ2-7, with 7 positions matching TRBD2. Trimming removed 5 bases from V and 2 bases from J; junction bases left unmatched: 6. The V gene's germline CDR1 is SEHNR and CDR2 FQNEAQ (reference sequence). The CDR3 loop spans 14 amino acids. CDR3: CASSPSGEPYEQYF. The CDR3 nucleotides read TGTGCCAGCAGCCCGAGCGGGGAGCCCTACGAGCAGTACTTC.

CDR3 region: CAWFTGTGELFF. DNA of the CDR3: TGTGCCTGGTTTACAGGGACCGGGGAGCTGTTTTTT. The chain has TRBV30 and TRBJ2-2; a weak D match, TRBD1 (6 bases). CDR1 is GTSNPN and CDR2 is SVGIG in the germline V gene (reference sequence). The CDR3 length is 12 residues. The V and J ends lost 5 bases and 5 bases respectively, with 9 bases between them.

The V and J genes are TRBV28 and TRBJ2-2; 9 bases line up with TRBD2. Germline trimming cut 2 bases from V and 3 bases from J; bases unmatched to any gene: 1. The CDR3 runs to 15 residues. Germline assignment: CDR1 MDHEN and CDR2 SYDVKM. In nucleotides, the CDR3 is TGTGCCAGCAGTTTACTAGCGGGGTACACCGGGGAGCTGTTTTTT. This sequence encodes CASSLLAGYTGELFF.

The chain has TRBV6-5 and TRBJ1-2; possible D gene TRBD1, 6 bases. The CDR3 consists of 13 residues. CDR1 and CDR2 (germline): MNHEY, SVGAGI. V was pared by 5 bases and J by 4 bases, with 11 bases between. In nucleotides, the CDR3 is TGTGCCAGCAGTGGAGACAGGCCCTATGGCTACACCTTC. It encodes CASSGDRPYGYTF.

The chain carries TRBV7-9 and TRBJ2-1; 12 bases are a match to TRBD2. The ends lost 1 base at V and 11 bases at J; junction bases unmatched: 15. Germline-derived CDR1 and CDR2 are SEHNR and FQNEAQ (reference sequence). This CDR3 has 18 amino acids. The CDR3 coding sequence is TGTGCCAGCAGCTTAGGGGCTAGCGGGAGGGCGTTTCTCCAACAGCAGTTCTTC. Translating it yields CASSLGASGRAFLQQQFF.

The chain carries TRBV30 and TRBJ1-1, with a possible D match to TRBD1 (5 bases). Germline loops: CDR1 GTSNPN, CDR2 SVGIG (reference sequence). The CDR3 contains 14 residues. Deletions cut 1 base from V and 1 base from J, with 10 bases between. The CDR3 region has the DNA TGTGCCTGGAGTGACCGGGACCGGAACACTGAAGCTTTCTTT. This codes for CAWSDRDRNTEAFF.

This CDR3 reads CASSAPDRDPKQFF. The DNA for the CDR3 is TGTGCCAGCAGCGCGCCAGACCGGGACCCTAAGCAGTTCTTC. The chain joins TRBV9 to TRBJ2-1, with D perhaps matching TRBD1 or TRBD2 (5 bases each). The V end lost 3 bases, the J end lost 11 bases, and 18 bases lay between the germline ends. Germline CDR1 SGDLS, CDR2 YYNGEE. The CDR3 extends over 14 amino acids. Full variable domain (rest looked up from reference TRBV9 and TRBJ2-1): DSGVTQTPKHLITATGQRVTLRCSPRSGDLSVYWYQQSLDQGLQFLIQYYNGEERAKGNILERFSAQQFPDLHSELNLSSLELGDSALYFCASSAPDRDPKQFFGPGTRLTVL.

This sequence joins TRBV9 and TRBJ2-1; TRBD2 matches at 8 bases. CDR1 and CDR2 from the germline V gene are SGDLS and YYNGEE. CDR3 length: 15 residues. After removal of 4 bases from V and 0 bases from J, the junction contained 3 bases not matched to a gene. The CDR3, as DNA: TGTGCCAGCAGCTTTAGCGGGAACTCCTACAATGAGCAGTTCTTC. It yields the protein CASSFSGNSYNEQFF.